These 28 T cell receptor beta chains share one sample of origin, sequenced in a study of blood T cell repertoires in COVID-19 (dated by TCRdb to 2019 to 2021). Receptor libraries were prepared by the immunoSEQ multiplex PCR assay. This is the immuneACCESS table as TCRdb keeps it, with only in-frame sequences that have V and J called. A part of the clones is gone; compared with another copy, unresolved V genes explain less than half, and the rest is unexplained. This sample comprises 300,000 to 450,000 clones, 81% of them detected only once. The ten largest account for 1.1% of the sample. The sequencing input was peripheral blood. These receptors all stem from a human donor with acute or convalescent COVID-19. The donor label of this sample is uncertain.

The chain joins TRBV30 to TRBJ1-3; 7 positions agree with TRBD1. The CDR3 has 13 amino acids. The trim removed 2 bases at V and 10 bases at J, leaving 8 bases unmatched. Germline lookup yields CDR1 GTSNPN and CDR2 SVGIG (reference sequence). CDR3 in amino acids: CAWSFSRGETIYF. Written as DNA, the CDR3 is TGTGCCTGGAGTTTCTCCAGGGGGGAAACCATATATTTT.

This chain links TRBV28 with TRBJ1-1; no clear D gene. V was clipped by 6 bases and J by 1 base, with 9 bases between them. Germline CDR1 is MDHEN and CDR2 is SYDVKM. This CDR3 region has 13 residues. CDR3 region: CASRTLGNTEAFF. The CDR3 DNA sequence: TGTGCCAGCAGAACTCTAGGGAACACTGAAGCTTTCTTT.

V is TRBV18 and J is TRBJ1-1; D is possibly TRBD1 (6 bases). The CDR3 covers 15 residues. Germline V CDR1 and CDR2: KGHSH, LQKENI. Trimming took 2 bases from V and 0 from J, leaving 10 bases between them. The CDR3 DNA reads TGTGCCAGCTCACCATGGGAGGGGGTGAACACTGAAGCTTTCTTT. It translates to CASSPWEGVNTEAFF.

The rearrangement joins TRBV27 to TRBJ1-5; 11 bases agree with TRBD1. V shed 2 bases, J shed 8 bases, and the junction held 8 bases outside the gene matches. The CDR3 contains 16 residues. CDR1 and CDR2 (germline): MNHEY, SMNVEV (reference sequence). CDR3 DNA: TGTGCCAGCAGTTTAACGGGACAGGGGGTAGCTGAGCCCCAGCATTTT. It is translated as CASSLTGQGVAEPQHF.

About this clone itself: Different DNA sequences within this sample yield the same CDR3. The rearrangement uses TRBV6-5 and TRBJ1-5; no clear D. V lost 8 bases, J lost 2 bases, and 10 bases lay in between. The V gene's germline CDR1 is MNHEY and CDR2 SVGAGI. The CDR3 length is 13 residues. DNA of the CDR3: TGTGCCAGCCTGGTGGCGGGCAATCAGCCCCAGCATTTT. Its protein is CASLVAGNQPQHF.

The rearrangement joins TRBV12-3 or TRBV12-4 to TRBJ2-7; no clear D gene. The ends were cut back, 6 bases at V and 3 bases at J, with 9 bases in the middle. This CDR3 comprises 12 residues. CDR3 amino acids: CASSQYSYEQYF. In DNA, the CDR3 is TGTGCCAGCAGCCAATACAGCTACGAGCAGTACTTC.

This chain joins TRBV18 and TRBJ1-4, with 7 bases matching TRBD1. CDR1 KGHSH and CDR2 LQKENI come from the germline V gene. This CDR3 comprises 14 residues. V shed 1 base and J 6 bases; nucleotides not matched to a gene: 2. The CDR3 is CASSPQGADEKLFF. The CDR3 bases are TGTGCCAGCTCACCACAGGGGGCAGATGAAAAACTGTTTTTT.

The rearrangement uses TRBV19 and TRBJ2-1; D is undetermined. The CDR3 is made up of 18 amino acids. V lost 1 base and J lost 3, with 19 bases in between. Germline V gene data show CDR1 as LNHDA and CDR2 as SQIVND (reference sequence). DNA for the CDR3: TGTGCCAGTAGTATAGCCTTGGTGCGAGGTCAACACTACAATGAGCAGTTCTTC. Translation gives CASSIALVRGQHYNEQFF.

The rearrangement links TRBV6-1 to TRBJ2-4; possibly TRBD1 for D (5 bases). The CDR3 loop spans 19 amino acids. Trimming removed 2 bases from V and 0 bases from J, with 20 bases in between. Germline CDR1 reads MNHNS; CDR2 reads SASEGT. The CDR3 is CASSEFGWGEHLAKNIQYF. DNA for the CDR3: TGTGCCAGCAGTGAATTCGGGTGGGGCGAACACTTAGCCAAAAACATTCAGTACTTC.

V usage is TRBV6-5 and J usage is TRBJ2-1; 9 nucleotides align to TRBD2. This CDR3 has 16 amino acids. J gave up 2 bases and V 2 bases, and 4 bases lay outside the gene matches. Germline CDR1 MNHEY, CDR2 SVGAGI. The CDR3 loop reads CASSYAGGWTYNEQFF. The CDR3 region has the DNA TGTGCCAGCAGTTACGCGGGAGGGTGGACCTACAATGAGCAGTTCTTC.

The chain recombines TRBV18 with TRBJ1-6, with D unclear. The length of the CDR3 is 16 residues. V was trimmed by 3 bases and J by 0 bases, leaving 9 bases between them. Germline V gives CDR1 KGHSH, CDR2 LQKENI. Here the CDR3 reads CASSPIRSSYNSPLHF. In nucleotides, the CDR3 is TGTGCCAGCTCACCCATAAGGAGCTCCTATAATTCACCCCTCCACTTT.

The chain links TRBV18 to TRBJ1-2; possibly TRBD1 for D (5 bases). V gave up 5 bases and J gave up 4 bases, with 14 bases separating them. This CDR3 is built from 14 residues. Per the germline V gene, CDR1 is KGHSH and CDR2 is LQKENI. CDR3 sequence reads: CASSSLATVYGYTF. As DNA, the CDR3 is TGTGCCAGCTCATCGCTTGCGACAGTCTATGGCTACACCTTC.

The rearrangement joins TRBV4-1 to TRBJ2-6, with D possibly matching TRBD2 (5 bases). This CDR3 region has 16 residues. Trimming took 0 bases from V and 2 from J, leaving 8 bases between them. Germline loops: CDR1 MGHRA, CDR2 YSYEKL. The CDR3 region has the DNA TGCGCCAGCAGCCAAGATACCGGGACTGGGGCCAACGTCCTGACTTTC. Translation gives CASSQDTGTGANVLTF.

Comments on this clone: The sample carries other DNA sequences with the same CDR3. The chain joins TRBV5-1 to TRBJ1-4, with D possibly matching TRBD1 (6 bases). CDR1 and CDR2 from the germline V gene are SGHRS and YFSETQ. The length of the CDR3 is 14 residues. V was cut by 1 base and J by 7 bases, with 11 bases left in between. In DNA, the CDR3 is TGCGCCAGCAGCTTGCAGGGGCGCAGTGAAAAACTGTTTTTT. Its translation is CASSLQGRSEKLFF.

The rearrangement links TRBV2 to TRBJ2-3; 9 bases align to TRBD1. This CDR3 contains 19 residues. V was clipped by 4 bases and J by 4 bases; unmatched bases: 18. CDR1 and CDR2 (germline): SNHLY, FYNNEI. CDR3 bases: TGTGCCAGCAGTGGAAGAACTACGAAACAGGGGGCTAGGGCAGATACGCAGTATTTT. Its protein product is CASSGRTTKQGARADTQYF.

The DNA for the CDR3 is TGTGCCAGCAGACCTCCCCTAGCGGGCCCATACAATGAGCAGTTCTTC. Protein: CASRPPLAGPYNEQFF. V and J are TRBV7-2 and TRBJ2-1, with 8 nucleotides matching TRBD2. Germline CDR1 SGHTA, CDR2 FQGNSA. The CDR3 covers 16 residues. V dropped 6 bases and J dropped 4; count of bases not matched to a gene: 11.

This clone came up a few times. This chain connects TRBV6-1 to TRBJ1-2; D not resolved. Trimming removed 2 bases from V and 5 bases from J, with 9 bases in between. The CDR3 contains 13 residues. CDR1 MNHNS and CDR2 SASEGT come from the germline V gene. CDR3 sequence reads: CASSENQKYGYTF. The CDR3 DNA is TGTGCCAGCAGTGAAAACCAGAAGTATGGCTACACCTTC.

This clone came up a few times. The chain has TRBV30 and TRBJ1-1, with D perhaps TRBD1 (6 bases). Germline CDR1 and CDR2: GTSNPN and SVGIG (reference sequence). Trimming removed 1 base at V and 0 bases at J, with 12 bases between. The CDR3 runs to 15 residues. This CDR3 reads CAWSDLGQMNTEAFF. The CDR3 bases are TGTGCCTGGAGTGATTTGGGACAAATGAACACTGAAGCTTTCTTT.

A remark on this clone: The sample has other DNA sequences that encode this CDR3 too. V usage is TRBV19 and J usage is TRBJ1-1; no firm D call. CDR1 is LNHDA, CDR2 SQIVND, per germline (reference sequence). V was cut by 3 bases and J by 3 bases, with 8 bases left in between. The CDR3 is 13 residues long. The CDR3 region is CASSIGGDTEAFF. The CDR3 DNA follows: TGTGCCAGTAGTATTGGCGGGGACACTGAAGCTTTCTTT.

J is TRBJ1-1 and V is TRBV28; D is unclear. This CDR3 region has 13 residues. V lost 5 bases and J 0 bases, leaving 7 bases between the germline ends. The germline V gene encodes CDR1 MDHEN and CDR2 SYDVKM. The CDR3 DNA reads TGTGCCAGCAGTGTCTATTTGAACACTGAAGCTTTCTTT. It translates to CASSVYLNTEAFF. Full variable domain (missing parts from reference TRBV28 and TRBJ1-1): DVKVTQSSRYLVKRTGEKVFLECVQDMDHENMFWYRQDPGLGLRLIYFSYDVKMKEKGDIPEGYSVSREKKERFSLILESASTNQTSMYLCASSVYLNTEAFFGQGTRLTVV.

The V and J genes are TRBV12-3 or TRBV12-4 and TRBJ2-7; TRBD1 matches 7 bases. This CDR3 contains 13 residues. The ends lost 6 bases at V and 3 bases at J; junction bases unmatched: 5. The CDR3 sequence is CASSWDSDYEQYF. As DNA, the CDR3 is TGTGCCAGCAGCTGGGACAGTGACTACGAGCAGTACTTC.

Details on this clone: The identical CDR3 is also encoded by other nucleotide sequences in the sample. This sequence joins TRBV3-1 (or the pseudogene TRBV3-2) and TRBJ1-5; the match to TRBD1 covers 7 bases. J was trimmed by 6 bases and V by 1 base; bases with no gene match: 3. Germline-derived CDR1 and CDR2 are LGHDT and YNNKEL (reference sequence). The CDR3 covers 14 residues. The CDR3 spells CASSQGQGRQPQHF. DNA for the CDR3: TGTGCCAGCAGCCAAGGACAGGGACGTCAGCCCCAGCATTTT.

Comment on this clone: Other DNA variants within this sample encode the same CDR3. The chain uses TRBV28 and TRBJ1-2, with 7 bases fitting TRBD1. Per the germline V gene, CDR1 is MDHEN and CDR2 is SYDVKM. CDR3 length: 13 amino acids. V dropped 4 bases and J dropped 3; count of bases not matched to a gene: 2. The CDR3 sequence is CASSSQGDYGYTF. For the CDR3, the DNA is TGTGCCAGCAGTTCCCAGGGGGACTATGGCTACACCTTC.

This clone came up a few times. This chain uses TRBV6-5 with TRBJ1-6; D is undetermined. This CDR3 comprises 14 residues. The germline V gene has CDR1 MNHEY and CDR2 SVGAGI. V lost 8 bases and J lost 8, with 16 bases in between. The CDR3 DNA reads TGTGCCAGCGGAGGGTGGGTAGGAGATTCACCCCTCCACTTT. Its translation is CASGGWVGDSPLHF.

V and J are TRBV4-1 and TRBJ1-5; D ambiguous. CDR3 length: 14 residues. V lost 5 bases and J lost 0, with 8 bases in between. The V gene's germline CDR1 is MGHRA and CDR2 YSYEKL. This CDR3 is CASSERDSNQPQHF. In DNA, the CDR3 is TGCGCCAGCAGCGAACGGGATAGCAATCAGCCCCAGCATTTT.

This chain uses TRBV3-1 (or the pseudogene TRBV3-2) with TRBJ2-5; the D gene is possibly TRBD2 (5 bases). The V gene lost 4 bases and the J gene lost 0 bases, with 15 bases spanning the gap. This CDR3 region has 16 residues. Germline loops: CDR1 LGHDT, CDR2 YNNKEL (reference sequence). The CDR3 nucleotides read TGTGCCAGCAGCCCTGACTATGGGCGGGACCAAGAGACCCAGTACTTC. Translation: CASSPDYGRDQETQYF.

The chain carries TRBV11-2 and TRBJ1-2; 8 nucleotides line up with TRBD1. The V gene's germline CDR1 is SGHAT and CDR2 FQNNGV. The CDR3 runs to 18 residues. V trimming: 4 bases; J trimming: 5 bases; junction bases outside the gene matches: 18. The CDR3 nucleotides are TGTGCCAGCAGCTCCCCTCGCGGCAGGGGGCTCCGAATTTATGGCTACACCTTC. Its protein product is CASSSPRGRGLRIYGYTF.

The table lists this clone with a few counts. V is TRBV5-4 and J is TRBJ2-5; 15 bases line up with TRBD2. The CDR3 loop spans 16 amino acids. With V trimmed by 4 bases and J by 2 bases, 3 bases remained unmatched. Per the germline V gene, CDR1 is SGHNT and CDR2 is YYREEE (reference sequence). The CDR3 nucleotides are TGTGCCAGCAGCATCGGACTAGCGGGAGGGCAAGAGACCCAGTACTTC. Translating it yields CASSIGLAGGQETQYF. Combining the CDR3 with reference TRBV5-4 and TRBJ2-5 gives the whole variable domain ETGVTQSPTHLIKTRGQQVTLRCSSQSGHNTVSWYQQALGQGPQFIFQYYREEENGRGNFPPRFSGLQFPNYSSELNVNALELDDSALYLCASSIGLAGGQETQYFGPGTRLLVL.